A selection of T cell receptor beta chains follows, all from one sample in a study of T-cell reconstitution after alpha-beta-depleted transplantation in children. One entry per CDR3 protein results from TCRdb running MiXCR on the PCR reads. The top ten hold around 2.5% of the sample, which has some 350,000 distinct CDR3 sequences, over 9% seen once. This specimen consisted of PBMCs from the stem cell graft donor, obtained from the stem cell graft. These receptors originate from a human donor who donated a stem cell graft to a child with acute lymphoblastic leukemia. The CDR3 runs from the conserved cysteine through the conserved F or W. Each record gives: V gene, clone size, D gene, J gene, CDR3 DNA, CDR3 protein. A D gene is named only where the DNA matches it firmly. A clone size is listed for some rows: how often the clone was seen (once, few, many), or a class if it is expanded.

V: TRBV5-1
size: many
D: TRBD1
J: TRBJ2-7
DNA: TGCGCCAGCAGCAGTACCGGGACAGGGCCCTACGAGCAGTACTTC
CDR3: CASSSTGTGPYEQYF

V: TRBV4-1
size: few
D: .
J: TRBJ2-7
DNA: TGCGCCAGCAGCCAGGGAGGAGAGTACGAGCAGTACTTC
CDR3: CASSQGGEYEQYF

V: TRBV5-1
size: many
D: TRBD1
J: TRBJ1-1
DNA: TGCGCCAGCAGCCCAATGACAGGGCGGAACACTGAAGCTTTCTTT
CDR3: CASSPMTGRNTEAFF

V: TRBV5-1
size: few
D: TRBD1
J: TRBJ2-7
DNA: TGCGCCAGCACCTTTGACAGGGGCTACGAGCAGTACTTC
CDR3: CASTFDRGYEQYF

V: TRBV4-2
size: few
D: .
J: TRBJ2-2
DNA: TGTGCCAGCAGCCAAGGGATATCTAACACCGGGGAGCTGTTTTTT
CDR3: CASSQGISNTGELFF

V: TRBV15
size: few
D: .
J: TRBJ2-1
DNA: TGTGCCACCAGCAGGACCGGCTCCTACAATGAGCAGTTCTTC
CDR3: CATSRTGSYNEQFF

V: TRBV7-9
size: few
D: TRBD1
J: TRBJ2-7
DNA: TGTGCCAGCAGGGAGTCGGGACAGGGCTACGAGCAGTACTTC
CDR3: CASRESGQGYEQYF

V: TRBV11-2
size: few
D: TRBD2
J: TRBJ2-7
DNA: TGTGCCAGCAGCTTTTCACGACTAGCGGATACGAGCTCCTACGAGCAGTACTTC
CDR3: CASSFSRLADTSSYEQYF

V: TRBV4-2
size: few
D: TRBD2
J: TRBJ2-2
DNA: TGTGCCAGCAGCCAAGGTGTCGCGGGAGGGCCAACCGGGGAGCTGTTTTTT
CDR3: CASSQGVAGGPTGELFF

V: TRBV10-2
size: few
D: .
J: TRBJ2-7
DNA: TGCGCCAGCAGTGAGCGAGCGGGTGGGGGTTCCGAGCAGTACTTC
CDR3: CASSERAGGGSEQYF

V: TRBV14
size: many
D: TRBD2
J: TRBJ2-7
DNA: TGTGCCAGCAGCCAAGTTAGCGGGAGGAATTACGAGCAGTACTTC
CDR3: CASSQVSGRNYEQYF

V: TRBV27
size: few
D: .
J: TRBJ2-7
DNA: TGTGCCAGCAGTTTATCGGGTGGGGGAGGGCAGTACTTC
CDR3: CASSLSGGGGQYF

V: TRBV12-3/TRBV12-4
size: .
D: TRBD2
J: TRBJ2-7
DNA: TGTGCCAGCAGTCCGTCGGGAGGGCAAACCTACGAGCAGTACTTC
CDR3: CASSPSGGQTYEQYF

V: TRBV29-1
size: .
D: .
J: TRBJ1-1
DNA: TGCAGCGTTGAGGTTTCAGGGAGCGGTGAAGCTTTCTTT
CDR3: CSVEVSGSGEAFF

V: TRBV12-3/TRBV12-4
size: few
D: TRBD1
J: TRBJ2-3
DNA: TGTGCCAGCAGTTCGAGACAGGGGCTCCCAGATACGCAGTATTTT
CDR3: CASSSRQGLPDTQYF

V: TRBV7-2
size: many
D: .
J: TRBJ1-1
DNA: TGTGCCAGCAGCTTATTGAGGGGAAACACTGAAGCTTTCTTT
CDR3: CASSLLRGNTEAFF

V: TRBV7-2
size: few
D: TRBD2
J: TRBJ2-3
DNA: TGTGCCAGCAGCGCCGACCGTTCGGGAGGGTCGGATACGCAGTATTTT
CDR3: CASSADRSGGSDTQYF

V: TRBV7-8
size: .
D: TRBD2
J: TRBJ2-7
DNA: TGTGCCAGCAGCTTAGCTAGCGGGAGGCCCGGGAAGCAGTACTTC
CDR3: CASSLASGRPGKQYF

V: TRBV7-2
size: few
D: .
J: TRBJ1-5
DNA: TGTGCCAGCAGCTTAGCCAGGGATAGCAATCAGCCCCAGCATTTT
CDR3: CASSLARDSNQPQHF

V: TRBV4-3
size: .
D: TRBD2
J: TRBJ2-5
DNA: TGCGCCAGCAGCCAAGATCGAGGACTAGCGGGAGGTGGGGAGACCCAGTACTTC
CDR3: CASSQDRGLAGGGETQYF

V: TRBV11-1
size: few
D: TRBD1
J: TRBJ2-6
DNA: TGTGCCAGCAGCTGGGTAGACAGGGGCAGCTCTGGGGCCAACGTCCTGACTTTC
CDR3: CASSWVDRGSSGANVLTF

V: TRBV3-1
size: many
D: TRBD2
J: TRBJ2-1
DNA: TGTGCCAGCAGCCAAGATAGCGGGGCCTCCTACAATGAGCAGTTCTTC
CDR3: CASSQDSGASYNEQFF

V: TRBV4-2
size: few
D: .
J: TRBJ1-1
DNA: TGTGCCAGCAGCCGAGAGACAGAATCGACTGAAGCTTTCTTT
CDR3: CASSRETESTEAFF

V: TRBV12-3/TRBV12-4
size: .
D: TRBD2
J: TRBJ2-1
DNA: TGTGCCAGCAGCGGGACTAGCGGGAGATTGAATGAGCAGTTCTTC
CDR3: CASSGTSGRLNEQFF

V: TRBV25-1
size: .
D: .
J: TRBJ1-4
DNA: TGTGCCAGCCCCGGGACGGCAACTAATGAAAAACTGTTTTTT
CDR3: CASPGTATNEKLFF

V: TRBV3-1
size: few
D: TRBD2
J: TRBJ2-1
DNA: TGTGCCAGCAGCCCCTTTGGCGGGAGGGGGTGGATCTTC
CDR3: CASSPFGGRGWIF

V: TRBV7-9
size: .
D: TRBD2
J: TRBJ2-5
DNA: TGTGCCAGCAGCTTATCCTCCGGGACTAGCCTCCAAGAGACCCAGTACTTC
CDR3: CASSLSSGTSLQETQYF

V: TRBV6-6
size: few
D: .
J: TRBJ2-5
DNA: TGTGCCAGCGGACTCCAAGAGACCCAGTACTTC
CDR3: CASGLQETQYF

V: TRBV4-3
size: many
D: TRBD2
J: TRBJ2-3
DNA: TGCGCCAGCAGCCAAGGCGGACTAGCGGATGGGGCAGATACGCAGTATTTT
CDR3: CASSQGGLADGADTQYF

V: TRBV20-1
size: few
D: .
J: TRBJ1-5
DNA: TGCAGTGCTGGCGGGGGCCCAGGAGGTCAGCCCCAGCATTTT
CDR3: CSAGGGPGGQPQHF

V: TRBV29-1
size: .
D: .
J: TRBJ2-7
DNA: TGCAGCGTTGCTCTCGGGGATCGCTACGAGCAGTACTTC
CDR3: CSVALGDRYEQYF

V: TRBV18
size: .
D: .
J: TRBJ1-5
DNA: TGTGCCAGCTCACCTGCAGGGAATAGCAATCAGCCCCAGCATTTT
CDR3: CASSPAGNSNQPQHF

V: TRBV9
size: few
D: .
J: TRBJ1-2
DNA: TGTGCCAGCAGCGATTCCTGGACAGCAGATGGCTACACCTTC
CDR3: CASSDSWTADGYTF

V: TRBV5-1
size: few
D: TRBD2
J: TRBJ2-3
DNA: TGCGCCAGCAGCTTGGGCGGCGGGAGTAGGACAGATACGCAGTATTTT
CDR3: CASSLGGGSRTDTQYF

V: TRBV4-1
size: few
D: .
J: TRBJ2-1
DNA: TGCGCCAGCAGCCAAAACCCAACATATGAGCAGTTCTTC
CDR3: CASSQNPTYEQFF

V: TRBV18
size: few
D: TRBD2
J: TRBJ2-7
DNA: TGTGCCAGCTCACCAGCGGGAGTCCGCTACGAGCAGTACTTC
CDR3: CASSPAGVRYEQYF

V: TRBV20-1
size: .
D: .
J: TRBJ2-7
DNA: TGCAGTGCTAGAGACGAATCCTACGAGCAGTACTTC
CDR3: CSARDESYEQYF

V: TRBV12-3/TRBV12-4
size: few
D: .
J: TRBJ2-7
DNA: TGTGCCAGCAGCAAGGGACAACCCTACGAGCAGTACTTC
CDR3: CASSKGQPYEQYF

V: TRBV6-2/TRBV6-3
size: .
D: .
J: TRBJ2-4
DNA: TGTGCCAGCAGTTACAGGAGAGCCAAAAACATTCAGTACTTC
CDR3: CASSYRRAKNIQYF

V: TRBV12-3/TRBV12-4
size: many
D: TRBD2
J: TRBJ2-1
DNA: TGTGCCAGCAGCAAATCTAGCGGGAGTTACAATGAGCAGTTCTTC
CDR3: CASSKSSGSYNEQFF

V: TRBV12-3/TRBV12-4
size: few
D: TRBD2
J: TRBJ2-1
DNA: TGTGCCAGCAGCGACGGGACTAGCGGGAGGGGCTCTCCCTCCTACAATGAGCAGTTCTTC
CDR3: CASSDGTSGRGSPSYNEQFF

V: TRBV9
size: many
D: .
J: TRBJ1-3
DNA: TGTGCCAGCAGCCCGAGAGGTGTTTACCTCAAGGGAAACACCATATATTTT
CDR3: CASSPRGVYLKGNTIYF

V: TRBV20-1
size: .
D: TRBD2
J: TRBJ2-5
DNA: TGCAGTGCCCGAGCGGGGGTTCTTAGGGAGACCCAGTACTTC
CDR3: CSARAGVLRETQYF

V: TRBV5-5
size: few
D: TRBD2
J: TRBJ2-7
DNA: TGTGCCAGCAGACAAGTCCTAGCGGGAGCTGATGAGCAGTACTTC
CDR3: CASRQVLAGADEQYF

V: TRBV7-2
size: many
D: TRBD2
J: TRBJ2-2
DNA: TGTGCCAGCAGCGCTAGCGGGAGTAAGACCGGGGAGCTGTTTTTT
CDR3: CASSASGSKTGELFF

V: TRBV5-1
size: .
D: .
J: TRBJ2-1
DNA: TGCGCCAGCAGCTTGTATGCGACAGCATACAATGAGCAGTTCTTC
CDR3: CASSLYATAYNEQFF

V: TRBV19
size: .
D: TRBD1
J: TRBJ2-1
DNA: TGTGCCAGTAGTACGACAGGGTACTCCTACAATGAGCAGTTCTTC
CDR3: CASSTTGYSYNEQFF

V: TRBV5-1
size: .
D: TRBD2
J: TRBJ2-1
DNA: TGCGCCAGCAGCTGGACTAGCGGGAGTGAGCAGTTCTTC
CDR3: CASSWTSGSEQFF

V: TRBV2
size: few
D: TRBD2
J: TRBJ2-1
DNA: TGTGCCAGCAGAGGGACTAGCGGGAGTATTGGTGAGCAGTTCTTC
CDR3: CASRGTSGSIGEQFF

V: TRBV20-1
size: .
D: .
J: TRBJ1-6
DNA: TGCAGTGCTAGCACAGACGAATATAATTCACCCCTCCACTTT
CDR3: CSASTDEYNSPLHF

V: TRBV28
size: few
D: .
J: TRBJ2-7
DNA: TGTGCCAGCAGGGTGCCGAGATCCTACGAGCAGTACTTC
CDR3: CASRVPRSYEQYF

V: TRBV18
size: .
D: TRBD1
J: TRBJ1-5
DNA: TGTGCCAGCTCACCGGGGACAGCGGACCAGCCCCAGCATTTT
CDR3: CASSPGTADQPQHF

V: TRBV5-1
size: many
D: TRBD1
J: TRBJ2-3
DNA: TGCGCCAGCAGCCCGGGACAGGGCTCAGATACGCAGTATTTT
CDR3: CASSPGQGSDTQYF